The 6 T cell receptor beta chains listed next were all sequenced from one sample in a study of blood T cell repertoires in COVID-19 (dated by TCRdb to the early 2020s). Library preparation employed the immunoSEQ multiplex PCR assay. TCRdb took this table from immuneACCESS and kept in-frame rearrangements with V and J called. Such tables lack part of the clones; where checked against another copy, unresolved V genes explain under half of the gap, and the rest is unexplained. The sample records approximately 150,000 clones, approximately 84% of which are singletons. The ten largest account for 0.8% to 1.2% of the sample. Sequencing was carried out using peripheral blood. These receptors originate from a man aged 40-49 years with acute or convalescent COVID-19.

The rearrangement links TRBV9 to TRBJ2-2, with TRBD1 matching 7 bases. Germline lookup yields CDR1 SGDLS and CDR2 YYNGEE. The trim removed 4 bases at V and 1 base at J, leaving 7 bases unmatched. This CDR3 comprises 16 residues. This chain's CDR3 is CASSRQTGRNTGELFF. The CDR3 coding sequence is TGTGCCAGCAGCCGGCAGACAGGGAGGAACACCGGGGAGCTGTTTTTT.

This sequence joins TRBV18 and TRBJ2-7, with unresolved D. The length of the CDR3 is 13 residues. V lost 2 bases, J lost 2 bases, and 7 bases lay in between. In germline, CDR1 is KGHSH, CDR2 LQKENI. The CDR3, as DNA: TGTGCCAGCTCACCAAGCGCCACCTACGAGCAGTACTTC. Protein product: CASSPSATYEQYF.

CDR3 coding DNA: TGTGCCAGTGCGGCGGTAGTCACCGGGGAGCTGTTTTTT. Residues: CASAAVVTGELFF. The chain couples TRBV2 to TRBJ2-2; D is unresolved. Trimming left V 9 bases short and J 4 bases short, with 12 bases between. The germline V gene has CDR1 SNHLY and CDR2 FYNNEI. CDR3 length: 13 residues.

The rearrangement links TRBV27 to TRBJ1-2; weak D call: TRBD1 (5 bases). V was trimmed by 10 bases and J by 2 bases, leaving 17 bases between them. The CDR3 sequence is 14 residues long. Germline V lookup: CDR1 MNHEY, CDR2 SMNVEV (reference sequence). The chain's CDR3 is CANANRRGNYGYTF. The CDR3 DNA sequence: TGTGCCAACGCTAATAGGCGGGGGAACTATGGCTACACCTTC.

The chain has TRBV30 and TRBJ2-7; the match to TRBD2 covers 7 bases. The CDR3 consists of 15 residues. Germline trimming cut 0 bases from V and 7 bases from J; bases unmatched to any gene: 12. Looked up from germline, CDR1 is GTSNPN and CDR2 is SVGIG (reference sequence). Written as DNA, the CDR3 is TGTGCCTGGAGTGTACGACTGGGGTCGGGGGGTGAGCAGTACTTC. Encoded protein: CAWSVRLGSGGEQYF.

V gene TRBV28 combines with J gene TRBJ2-5, with TRBD2 identical over 13 bases. The CDR3 spans 15 residues. Trimming cost V 6 bases and J 4 bases; bases outside gene matches: 5. In germline, CDR1 is MDHEN, CDR2 SYDVKM. The CDR3 bases are TGTGCCAGCAGCTGGGGACTAGCGGGGAGAGAGACCCAGTACTTC. Translated, it gives CASSWGLAGRETQYF.